Listed below are T cell receptor beta chains from one sample, sequenced in a study of T cells in Graves' hyperthyroidism and ophthalmopathy. TCRdb re-analysed the multiplex PCR reads in MiXCR, keeping a single row per CDR3 protein. The sample carries some 400,000 distinct CDR3 sequences, over 11% recorded once. The sequencing input was blood. The receptors here all came from a woman in her fifties or sixties with Graves' hyperthyroidism. CDR3s include the opening cysteine and the closing phenylalanine or tryptophan. D genes are given only for firm matches. The size entry is marked missing in some rows and otherwise reads once, few, many or a size class.

CDR3: CASSPRDREQETQYF
DNA: TGTGCCAGCTCACCTCGGGACAGGGAACAAGAGACCCAGTACTTC
D: TRBD1
size: many
J: TRBJ2-5
length: 15
V: TRBV18

CDR3: CASSVGVSGAETQYF
DNA: TGTGCCAGCAGCGTAGGAGTTAGCGGGGCAGAGACCCAGTACTTC
D: TRBD2
size: .
J: TRBJ2-5
length: 15
V: TRBV9

CDR3: CASSLRGENQPQHF
DNA: TGTGCCAGCAGTTTAAGAGGAGAGAATCAGCCCCAGCATTTT
D: .
size: many
J: TRBJ1-5
length: 14
V: TRBV12-3/TRBV12-4

CDR3: CSARDFRGLDNSPLHF
DNA: TGCAGTGCTAGAGATTTTCGGGGATTGGATAATTCACCCCTCCACTTT
D: .
size: many
J: TRBJ1-6
length: 16
V: TRBV20-1

CDR3: CASSLLLAGGPGEQYF
DNA: TGTGCCAGCAGTTTACTCCTAGCGGGAGGGCCCGGGGAGCAGTACTTC
D: TRBD2
size: .
J: TRBJ2-7
length: 16
V: TRBV27

CDR3: CASTKGLAGVKQYF
DNA: TGTGCCAGCACCAAAGGACTAGCGGGGGTTAAGCAGTACTTC
D: TRBD2
size: many
J: TRBJ2-7
length: 14
V: TRBV28

CDR3: CASSLASGRPAGELFF
DNA: TGTGCCAGCAGCTTAGCTAGCGGGAGACCCGCCGGGGAGCTGTTTTTT
D: TRBD2
size: many
J: TRBJ2-2
length: 16
V: TRBV11-2

CDR3: CASGQNSPHTQYF
DNA: TGTGCCAGCGGACAGAACTCACCCCATACGCAGTATTTT
D: .
size: many
J: TRBJ2-3
length: 13
V: TRBV28

CDR3: CSVQSIGLPGELFF
DNA: TGCAGCGTTCAGAGTATCGGGCTCCCCGGGGAGCTGTTTTTT
D: .
size: .
J: TRBJ2-2
length: 14
V: TRBV29-1

CDR3: CSASRIAGNTIYF
DNA: TGCAGTGCTAGCCGGATCGCTGGAAACACCATATATTTT
D: .
size: many
J: TRBJ1-3
length: 13
V: TRBV20-1

CDR3: CASSRLAGYTDTQYF
DNA: TGTGCCAGCAGCCGGCTAGCGGGGTACACAGATACGCAGTATTTT
D: TRBD2
size: many
J: TRBJ2-3
length: 15
V: TRBV5-4

CDR3: CASSPGQGIQDTQYF
DNA: TGCGCCAGCAGCCCAGGACAGGGGATTCAGGATACGCAGTATTTT
D: TRBD1
size: many
J: TRBJ2-3
length: 15
V: TRBV5-1

CDR3: CSAPLGQGDYTF
DNA: TGCAGTGCCCCCTTGGGACAGGGAGACTACACCTTC
D: TRBD1
size: many
J: TRBJ1-2
length: 12
V: TRBV20-1

CDR3: CASSRRTGPRVETQYF
DNA: TGTGCCAGCAGCCGAAGGACAGGCCCGCGGGTAGAGACCCAGTACTTC
D: TRBD1
size: .
J: TRBJ2-5
length: 16
V: TRBV7-9

CDR3: CASSSLSWGGRDTQYF
DNA: TGTGCCAGCAGTTCGCTCTCATGGGGCGGGAGGGATACGCAGTATTTT
D: TRBD2
size: many
J: TRBJ2-3
length: 16
V: TRBV27

CDR3: CASSSRTVRETQYF
DNA: TGTGCCAGCAGTTCACGTACTGTGCGGGAGACGCAGTATTTT
D: TRBD2
size: many
J: TRBJ2-3
length: 14
V: TRBV27

CDR3: CASSSDRVGYGYTF
DNA: TGTGCCAGCAGCTCAGACAGGGTAGGGTATGGCTACACCTTC
D: TRBD1
size: few
J: TRBJ1-2
length: 14
V: TRBV13

CDR3: CASSFQGAEAYEQYF
DNA: TGTGCCAGCAGCTTCCAGGGGGCAGAAGCCTACGAGCAGTACTTC
D: TRBD1
size: few
J: TRBJ2-7
length: 15
V: TRBV5-4

CDR3: CASSVVPGPHLTEAFF
DNA: TGTGCCAGCAGCGTAGTTCCGGGACCCCACCTCACTGAAGCTTTCTTT
D: .
size: .
J: TRBJ1-1
length: 16
V: TRBV9

CDR3: CASRTGPGQGELVDEKLFF
DNA: TGTGCCAGCAGGACAGGCCCGGGACAGGGGGAGTTAGTGGATGAAAAACTGTTTTTT
D: TRBD1
size: .
J: TRBJ1-4
length: 19
V: TRBV28

CDR3: CASSLSGKAFF
DNA: TGTGCCAGCAGTTTATCAGGGAAAGCTTTCTTT
D: .
size: few
J: TRBJ1-1
length: 11
V: TRBV12-3/TRBV12-4

CDR3: CASSPGRGVGAGELFF
DNA: TGTGCCAGCAGTCCCGGGAGGGGGGTTGGCGCCGGGGAGCTGTTTTTT
D: TRBD2
size: many
J: TRBJ2-2
length: 16
V: TRBV12-3/TRBV12-4

CDR3: CASSRLEAFF
DNA: TGTGCCAGCAGTCGTTTAGAAGCTTTCTTT
D: .
size: .
J: TRBJ1-1
length: 10
V: TRBV28

CDR3: CASSLVSGRDSNEQFF
DNA: TGTGCCAGCAGTTTAGTTAGCGGGAGGGATTCCAATGAGCAGTTCTTC
D: TRBD2
size: many
J: TRBJ2-1
length: 16
V: TRBV12-3/TRBV12-4

CDR3: CASSLGLDSQPQHF
DNA: TGTGCCAGCAGCCTGGGCCTTGACAGTCAGCCCCAGCATTTT
D: .
size: .
J: TRBJ1-5
length: 14
V: TRBV12-3/TRBV12-4

CDR3: CASSPRPGELFF
DNA: TGTGCCAGCTCACCGAGGCCCGGGGAGCTGTTTTTT
D: .
size: many
J: TRBJ2-2
length: 12
V: TRBV18

CDR3: CASSFSGRHNEQFF
DNA: TGTGCCAGCAGTTTTTCCGGACGCCACAATGAGCAGTTCTTC
D: .
size: few
J: TRBJ2-1
length: 14
V: TRBV27